A selection of T cell receptor beta chains follows, all from one sample in a study of metastatic and nonmetastatic thyroid tumors. MiXCR re-clonotyped the PCR reads for TCRdb. Of approximately 30,000 clones in the sample, approximately 3.7% are singletons; the top ten hold 3.2%. The sequenced sample consisted of blood. The receptors stem from a male donor with papillary thyroid cancer or a benign thyroid nodule (not recorded which). Some clones in this sample may be carry-over from other donors' samples. Both conserved end residues are part of each CDR3. A D gene is named only where the DNA matches it firmly. Size tells how often a clone was seen (once, few, many) or the class of an expanded clone, and some rows leave it out.

D	length	V	J	size	CDR3	DNA
NA	14	TRBV6-2/TRBV6-3	TRBJ1-3	few	CASRGRTSGNTIYF	TGTGCCAGCAGGGGACGGACGTCTGGAAACACCATATATTTT
NA	14	TRBV6-9	TRBJ1-6	few	CASSLGQGGSPLHF	TGTGCCAGCAGTTTGGGTCAAGGGGGTTCACCCCTCCACTTT
TRBD2	16	TRBV19	TRBJ2-1	many	CASSTGRGGGRFEQFF	TGTGCCAGTAGTACGGGAAGAGGCGGGGGTAGATTCGAGCAGTTCTTC
NA	14	TRBV2	TRBJ1-1	medium-sized	CASRGGRWNTEAFF	TGTGCCAGCAGGGGGGGGCGATGGAACACTGAAGCTTTCTTT
TRBD1	13	TRBV10-3	TRBJ1-2	NA	CATNPGQGYGYTF	TGTGCCACAAATCCGGGACAGGGTTATGGCTACACCTTC
TRBD1	15	TRBV4-2	TRBJ2-5	many	CASSQFPGQQETQYF	TGTGCCAGCAGCCAATTTCCGGGACAGCAAGAGACCCAGTACTTC
NA	13	TRBV11-3	TRBJ2-1	many	CASSLDSYNEQFF	TGTGCCAGCAGCTTAGATAGCTACAATGAGCAGTTCTTC
NA	20	TRBV6-2/TRBV6-3	TRBJ2-6	NA	CASSYDFVAWGPQGANVLTF	TGTGCCAGCAGTTACGACTTCGTGGCCTGGGGGCCACAAGGGGCCAACGTCCTGACTTTC
NA	14	TRBV9	TRBJ2-2	many	CASSVDLNTGELFF	TGTGCCAGCAGCGTAGATCTTAACACCGGGGAGCTGTTTTTT
NA	17	TRBV12-3/TRBV12-4	TRBJ2-2	NA	CASILATDSSNPGELFF	TGTGCCAGCATTTTAGCAACTGACAGCTCTAACCCCGGGGAGCTGTTTTTT
TRBD2	15	TRBV7-8	TRBJ2-1	medium-sized	CASSSSGGSYNEQFF	TGTGCCAGCAGCTCAAGCGGGGGGTCCTACAATGAGCAGTTCTTC
NA	15	TRBV28	TRBJ1-1	many	CASSGAEAMNTEAFF	TGTGCCAGCAGTGGGGCAGAAGCAATGAACACTGAAGCTTTCTTT
NA	12	TRBV11-2	TRBJ2-1	NA	CASSLGGHEQFF	TGTGCCAGCAGCTTGGGGGGTCATGAGCAGTTCTTC
NA	14	TRBV3-1	TRBJ1-2	NA	CASSQDQGLRGYTF	TGTGCCAGCAGCCAAGATCAAGGGTTACGAGGCTACACCTTC
NA	14	TRBV20-1	TRBJ1-6	NA	CSAATQQLNSPLHF	TGCAGTGCCGCGACTCAACAGCTTAATTCACCCCTCCACTTT
NA	16	TRBV28	TRBJ1-2	few	CASRTPVRAFFYGYTF	TGTGCCAGCAGGACTCCTGTCAGGGCATTCTTTTATGGCTACACCTTC
NA	16	TRBV9	TRBJ2-3	NA	CASSSRRGWRTDTQYF	TGTGCCAGCAGCTCCCGACGTGGGTGGCGCACAGATACGCAGTATTTT
NA	13	TRBV4-1	TRBJ1-6	many	CASSQVLGSPLHF	TGCGCCAGCAGCCAAGTTTTAGGTTCACCCCTCCACTTT
TRBD1	17	TRBV6-2/TRBV6-3	TRBJ2-6	many	CASSGQGPISGANVLTF	TGTGCCAGCAGTGGACAGGGGCCTATCTCTGGGGCCAACGTCCTGACTTTC
NA	12	TRBV6-1	TRBJ1-1	many	CASSGVSAEAFF	TGTGCCAGCAGTGGGGTGAGTGCTGAAGCTTTCTTT
TRBD1	14	TRBV6-1	TRBJ1-1	NA	CASSPQGASTEAFF	TGTGCCAGCAGTCCACAGGGGGCGAGTACTGAAGCTTTCTTT
NA	15	TRBV12-3/TRBV12-4	TRBJ2-2	NA	CASSLALRGAVELFF	TGTGCCAGCAGTTTAGCGCTAAGGGGGGCCGTGGAGCTGTTTTTT
NA	13	TRBV6-2/TRBV6-3	TRBJ2-1	NA	CASSYPPDHVQFF	TGTGCCAGCAGTTACCCCCCCGACCATGTGCAGTTCTTC
NA	13	TRBV15	TRBJ1-1	few	CATSRDGFTEAFF	TGTGCCACCAGCAGAGATGGGTTTACTGAAGCTTTCTTT
NA	15	TRBV28	TRBJ1-2	NA	CASRGLGGLNYGYTF	TGTGCCAGCAGGGGGTTGGGGGGGCTAAACTATGGCTACACCTTC
TRBD1	16	TRBV10-3	TRBJ2-6	few	CAISGQGVAGANVLTF	TGTGCCATCAGTGGACAGGGGGTAGCTGGGGCCAACGTCCTGACTTTC
TRBD2	16	TRBV25-1	TRBJ2-3	many	CASSEWASGSTDTQYF	TGTGCCAGCAGTGAATGGGCTAGCGGTAGCACAGATACGCAGTATTTT
TRBD1	16	TRBV10-3	TRBJ2-7	many	CAISETGTVSSYEQYF	TGTGCCATCAGTGAGACCGGGACAGTTAGCTCCTACGAGCAGTACTTC
NA	15	TRBV7-2	TRBJ2-3	NA	CASSFGRSGGDTQYF	TGTGCCAGCAGCTTTGGTCGTAGCGGTGGAGATACGCAGTATTTT
NA	15	TRBV10-3	TRBJ2-7	few	CAISASPDNTYEQYF	TGTGCCATCAGCGCTTCTCCGGACAACACCTACGAGCAGTACTTC
TRBD2	16	TRBV9	TRBJ2-3	many	CASSVEPSGRTDTQYF	TGTGCCAGCAGCGTAGAACCTAGCGGGAGGACAGATACGCAGTATTTT
TRBD1	20	TRBV28	TRBJ2-7	many	CASSLGSTGRGYRSSYEQYF	TGTGCCAGCAGTCTCGGCAGTACGGGCAGGGGGTACAGGAGCTCCTACGAGCAGTACTTC
NA	13	TRBV20-1	TRBJ2-7	many	CSARSFDGYEQYF	TGCAGTGCTAGGTCCTTTGATGGCTACGAGCAGTACTTC
NA	13	TRBV24-1	TRBJ2-1	few	CATSDANIYEQFF	TGTGCCACCAGTGATGCGAACATTTATGAGCAGTTCTTC
NA	17	TRBV6-2/TRBV6-3	TRBJ2-3	NA	CASSYGVGGLSTDTQYF	TGTGCCAGCAGTTACGGGGTCGGGGGGCTTAGCACAGATACGCAGTATTTT
TRBD1	13	TRBV15	TRBJ2-7	NA	CATGTGLNYEQYF	TGTGCCACTGGGACAGGGTTAAACTACGAGCAGTACTTC
NA	13	TRBV2	TRBJ1-3	many	CASSGVAGNTIYF	TGTGCCAGCAGTGGGGTTGCCGGAAACACCATATATTTT
NA	15	TRBV6-5	TRBJ1-1	few	CASSFLKATNTEAFF	TGTGCCAGCAGTTTCCTGAAGGCGACGAACACTGAAGCTTTCTTT